Ten or more counts support the clone carrying this TCR beta chain. Its cognate antigen is unknown. TCRdb processed the reads anew with MiXCR; each CDR3 protein has one entry. The table shows hundreds of thousands of distinct CDR3 sequences, with 6.5% occurring only once. The CDR3 totals 13 residues. In germline, CDR1 is MDHEN, CDR2 SYDVKM. Deletions cut 10 bases from V and 0 bases from J, with 12 bases between. The sample is drawn from a study of T cell repertoires in cytomegalovirus infection. Study overall: An indication of both CMV infection and matching HLA type came from public TCR beta signatures. Study results and limitations: The ex vivo response was dominated by HLA-C-restricted CMV-specific TCR beta clonotypes.

The chain uses TRBV28 and TRBJ1-2; tentatively, D is TRBD1 (6 bases). The clonotype was recovered from a human donor in good health (CMV status not recorded). Some clones in this sample may be carry-over from other donors' samples. The sequenced sample consisted of PBMCs. The DNA for the CDR3 is TGTGCCACCCAGGGGTCCTCTAACTATGGCTACACCTTC. As protein: CATQGSSNYGYTF.